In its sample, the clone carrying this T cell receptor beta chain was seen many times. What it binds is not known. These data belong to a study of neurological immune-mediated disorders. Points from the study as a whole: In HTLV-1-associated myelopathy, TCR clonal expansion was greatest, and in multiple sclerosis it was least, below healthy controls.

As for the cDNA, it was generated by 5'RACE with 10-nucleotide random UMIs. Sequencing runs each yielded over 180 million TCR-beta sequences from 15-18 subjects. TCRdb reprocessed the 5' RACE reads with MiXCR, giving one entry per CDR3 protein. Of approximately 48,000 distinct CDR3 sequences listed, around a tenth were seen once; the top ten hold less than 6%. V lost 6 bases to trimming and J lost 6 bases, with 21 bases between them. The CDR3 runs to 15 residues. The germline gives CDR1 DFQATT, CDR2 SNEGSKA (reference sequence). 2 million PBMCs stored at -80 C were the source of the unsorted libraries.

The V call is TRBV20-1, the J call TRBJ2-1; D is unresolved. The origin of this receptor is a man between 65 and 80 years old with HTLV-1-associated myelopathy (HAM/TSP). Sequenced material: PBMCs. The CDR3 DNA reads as TGCAGTGCCTCCCTGGCGGCCCCGACGTCCAATGAGCAGTTCTTC. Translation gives CSASLAAPTSNEQFF.